Listed below are T cell receptor beta chains from one sample, sequenced in a study of vaccination and CD4 T cells after COVID-19. TCRdb redid the calling of the PCR reads with MiXCR, one entry per CDR3 protein. Seen here are thousands of distinct CDR3 sequences, around 43% observed once, and the top ten hold approximately 40%. Their recognized antigens are unknown. Material: CD4+ T cells from blood, cultured in vitro. These receptors originate from a human donor in good health. The CDR3 runs from the conserved cysteine through the conserved F or W. A D gene is named only where the DNA matches it firmly. Clone size is given for some rows only: seen once, a few or many times, or a class if the clone is expanded.

size	V	J	D	CDR3	DNA
few	TRBV10-1	TRBJ2-7	.	CASRTTGMGCEQYF	TGCGCCAGCAGGACTACAGGGATGGGTTGCGAGCAGTACTTC
few	TRBV5-1	TRBJ2-5	.	CASSLEARVEETQYF	TGCGCCAGCAGCTTGGAAGCCAGGGTAGAGGAGACCCAGTACTTC
.	TRBV7-8	TRBJ2-7	TRBD2	CASSLGGLGEQYF	TGTGCCAGCAGCTTGGGAGGGCTCGGCGAGCAGTACTTC
.	TRBV5-1	TRBJ2-3	.	CASSLDSGKDTQYF	TGCGCCAGCAGCTTGGATTCAGGGAAAGATACGCAGTATTTT
.	TRBV2	TRBJ1-5	TRBD1	CASSGTGLSNQPQHF	TGTGCCAGCAGTGGGACAGGTTTAAGCAATCAGCCCCAGCATTTT
.	TRBV19	TRBJ1-5	.	CASSTSPEFSNQPQHF	TGTGCCAGTAGTACCTCTCCGGAATTCAGCAATCAGCCCCAGCATTTT
few	TRBV20-1	TRBJ2-2	TRBD2	CSAPKRELNPGELFF	TGCAGTGCTCCGAAGCGGGAACTCAACCCCGGGGAGCTGTTTTTT
few	TRBV20-1	TRBJ1-2	.	CSASLRERASGYTF	TGCAGTGCTAGTCTGAGGGAACGGGCTTCTGGCTACACCTTC
few	TRBV20-1	TRBJ1-6	.	CSAKGLGHFGVNSPLHF	TGCAGTGCTAAGGGTCTGGGCCATTTCGGGGTAAATTCACCCCTCCACTTT
.	TRBV6-1	TRBJ1-4	.	CASSPRFGEKLFF	TGTGCCAGCAGTCCAAGGTTTGGTGAAAAACTGTTTTTT
.	TRBV7-2	TRBJ1-2	.	CASSLAAGTGSYGYTF	TGTGCCAGCAGCTTAGCGGCAGGGACCGGGTCCTATGGCTACACCTTC
.	TRBV7-2	TRBJ1-1	.	CASSLGLSEAFF	TGTGCCAGCAGCTTAGGGCTTTCTGAAGCTTTCTTT
.	TRBV19	TRBJ2-2	.	CASSRDYTGELFF	TGTGCCAGTAGCAGGGACTACACCGGGGAGCTGTTTTTT
.	TRBV20-1	TRBJ1-6	.	CSATIGRTNSPLHF	TGCAGTGCTACCATAGGACGGACTAATTCACCCCTCCACTTT
few	TRBV27	TRBJ1-1	.	CASSPAPTGLNTEAFF	TGTGCCAGCAGCCCCGCACCGACAGGTTTGAACACTGAAGCTTTCTTT
.	TRBV5-5	TRBJ1-2	.	CASSTDGGRNYGYTF	TGTGCCAGCAGCACGGACGGGGGGAGAAACTATGGCTACACCTTC
.	TRBV9	TRBJ1-1	TRBD1	CASSVGQGKVEAFF	TGTGCCAGCAGCGTAGGACAGGGGAAGGTTGAAGCTTTCTTT
.	TRBV6-2/TRBV6-3	TRBJ1-5	.	CASTDGGLSNQPQHF	TGTGCCAGCACGGACGGGGGACTTAGCAATCAGCCCCAGCATTTT
few	TRBV19	TRBJ1-1	.	CASSIRQGLTEAFF	TGTGCCAGTAGTATAAGGCAGGGCTTAACTGAAGCTTTCTTT
few	TRBV3-1	TRBJ1-6	.	CASSQRGPNSPLHF	TGTGCCAGCAGCCAAAGGGGTCCCAATTCACCCCTCCACTTT
.	TRBV6-2/TRBV6-3	TRBJ1-5	.	CASNIAGQNSNQPQHF	TGTGCCAGCAACATCGCGGGACAAAATAGCAATCAGCCCCAGCATTTT
.	TRBV20-1	TRBJ1-5	TRBD1	CSARTGDNQPQHF	TGCAGTGCGAGAACAGGGGACAATCAGCCCCAGCATTTT
.	TRBV11-2	TRBJ2-5	.	CASSLGRRHATQYF	TGTGCCAGCAGCTTAGGGAGGCGCCACGCGACCCAGTACTTC
few	TRBV10-3	TRBJ1-1	.	CAISETDEAFF	TGTGCCATCAGTGAGACAGACGAAGCTTTCTTT
.	TRBV28	TRBJ1-4	TRBD1	CASRRGLVEKLFF	TGTGCCAGCCGTAGGGGGCTCGTGGAAAAACTGTTTTTT
few	TRBV6-4	TRBJ2-1	TRBD2	CASSERLAAGNEQFF	TGTGCCAGCAGTGAGAGGCTAGCGGCTGGCAATGAGCAGTTCTTC
few	TRBV10-3	TRBJ1-3	.	CAISVDSSGNTIYF	TGTGCCATCAGCGTAGACAGCTCTGGAAACACCATATATTTT
.	TRBV12-3/TRBV12-4	TRBJ1-4	.	CASSQLGGRANEKLFF	TGTGCCAGCAGCCAGCTAGGGGGAAGGGCTAATGAAAAACTGTTTTTT